One sample yielded the 19 T cell receptor beta chains listed below, sequenced in a study of cytomegalovirus exposure and HLA in healthy donors. The PCR made use of 60 Vbeta and 13 Jbeta primers. The method was immunoSEQ multiplex PCR; TCRdb's version includes in-frame clones alone and lacks a portion of them. With 150,000 to 200,000 clones in the sample, the ten largest clones hold roughly 1.3%. Sequenced sample: PBMCs. The receptors derive from a woman aged 60 to 75 in good health and CMV-seronegative.

The chain is built from TRBV27 and TRBJ1-4, with a tentative D call TRBD1 (6 bases). Trimming stripped 6 bases from V and 8 bases from J, with 22 bases between. Germline CDR1 reads MNHEY; CDR2 reads SMNVEV (reference sequence). The CDR3 covers 16 residues. The CDR3 loop reads CASRGDRRGQSEKLFF. As DNA, the CDR3 is TGTGCCAGCAGGGGTGACAGGCGCGGGCAGAGCGAAAAACTGTTTTTT.

In DNA form, the CDR3 reads TGCGCCAGCAGCAAACCAGGGGGGCGAATCACTGAAGCTTTCTTT. It translates to CASSKPGGRITEAFF. V and J are TRBV4-1 and TRBJ1-1, with 7 bases fitting TRBD1. The J segment lost 4 bases and the V segment lost 5 bases, leaving 10 bases of the junction unmatched. Germline V lookup: CDR1 MGHRA, CDR2 YSYEKL. This CDR3 region has 15 residues.

The CDR3 sequence is CASSVVGTGGEKLFF. CDR3 DNA: TGTGCCAGCAGCGTAGTTGGGACAGGGGGCGAAAAACTGTTTTTT. V is TRBV9 and J is TRBJ1-4, with TRBD1 matching over 12 bases. Germline CDR1 and CDR2: SGDLS and YYNGEE. CDR3 length equals 15 residues. The ends lost 0 bases at V and 8 bases at J; junction bases unmatched: 2.

Concerning this clone itself: The same CDR3 arises from other DNA sequences in this sample as well. The chain joins TRBV7-9 to TRBJ2-3; D uncertain. Germline V gives CDR1 SEHNR, CDR2 FQNEAQ (reference sequence). CDR3 length: 13 amino acids. The V end lost 1 base, the J end lost 4 bases, and 6 bases lay between the germline ends. The CDR3 sequence is CASSLDLSDTQYF. CDR3 DNA sequence: TGTGCCAGCAGCTTAGATCTGTCAGATACGCAGTATTTT. Looking up the rest from reference TRBV7-9 and TRBJ2-3 gives the full variable domain: DTGVSQNPRHKITKRGQNVTFRCDPISEHNRLYWYRQTLGQGPEFLTYFQNEAQLEKSRLLSDRFSAERPKGSFSTLEIQRTEQGDSAMYLCASSLDLSDTQYFGPGTRLTVL.

The chain employs TRBV11-2 and TRBJ2-7, with TRBD2 as a possible D gene (5 bases). Germline V gives CDR1 SGHAT, CDR2 FQNNGV. The CDR3 runs 16 residues. V was clipped by 1 base and J by 9 bases, with 22 bases between them. The CDR3 spells CASSLAGWPTTTAQYF. CDR3 coding DNA: TGTGCCAGCAGCTTAGCGGGGTGGCCCACAACCACCGCGCAGTACTTC.

Remarks on this clone: The junction differs from germline at one of its ends, possibly a read error. The V and J genes are TRBV7-9 and TRBJ1-3; 8 bases match TRBD1. The germline V gene has CDR1 SEHNR and CDR2 FQNEAQ (reference sequence). The CDR3 spans 18 residues. The CDR3 DNA is TGTGCCAGCAGCTTAGTCATCAGGGGGCCAGGCACTGGAAGCACCATATATTTT. Protein sequence: CASSLVIRGPGTGSTIYF.

This CDR3 reads CASRRSLTSFNTDTQYF. The DNA for the CDR3 is TGCGCCAGCAGAAGGAGTCTCACTAGCTTTAACACAGATACGCAGTATTTT. The rearrangement uses TRBV4-1 and TRBJ2-3; tentatively, D is TRBD2 (6 bases). The CDR3 spans 17 residues. Trimming stripped 6 bases from V and 2 bases from J, with 21 bases between. The germline V gene encodes CDR1 MGHRA and CDR2 YSYEKL.

The J gene is TRBJ2-7, the V gene TRBV2; TRBD1 agrees at 8 bases. The CDR3 extends over 16 amino acids. The V and J ends lost 5 bases and 5 bases, in that order; junction bases with no gene match: 14. CDR1 and CDR2 from the germline V gene are SNHLY and FYNNEI. The CDR3 DNA is TGTGCCAGCAGTAATACTCCGGGACAGGATTTCGACGAGCAGTACTTC. Translated: CASSNTPGQDFDEQYF.

The J gene is TRBJ2-1, the V gene TRBV7-3; 8 bases line up with TRBD2. V lost 2 bases to trimming and J lost 4 bases; unmatched junction nucleotides: 10. This CDR3 is 17 amino acids long. Germline V lookup: CDR1 SGHTA, CDR2 FQGTGA. The CDR3 coding sequence is TGTGCCAGCAGCTTAGGTTTGGGACTAGTAGAGTACAATGAGCAGTTCTTC. Translated, it gives CASSLGLGLVEYNEQFF.

V is TRBV10-1 and J is TRBJ1-5; D unclear. Trimming cost V 3 bases and J 8 bases, with 8 bases left between them. The V gene's germline CDR1 is WNHNN and CDR2 SYGVQD (reference sequence). CDR3 length: 12 amino acids. CDR3 protein: CASSDRRKPQHF. DNA of the CDR3: TGCGCCAGCAGTGATAGGAGAAAGCCCCAGCATTTT.

This chain links TRBV5-6 with TRBJ1-2; no firm D call. This CDR3 contains 14 residues. Trimming removed 4 bases from V and 13 bases from J, with 23 bases in between. CDR1 SGHDT and CDR2 YYEEEE come from the germline V gene. The CDR3 reads CASSPFFSGTSGTF. CDR3 DNA sequence: TGTGCCAGCAGCCCATTCTTTTCAGGTACCAGCGGCACCTTC.

This rearrangement joins TRBV6-5 to TRBJ2-3, with D uncertain. The V and J ends lost 8 bases and 6 bases respectively, with 18 bases between them. Germline V gene data show CDR1 as MNHEY and CDR2 as SVGAGI. The CDR3 is made up of 14 amino acids. The CDR3 is CASCLRHQQDTQYF. The CDR3 nucleotides are TGTGCCAGCTGTTTGCGGCACCAGCAGGATACGCAGTATTTT.

This chain links TRBV19 with TRBJ1-1, with a possible D match to TRBD1 (6 bases). CDR1 is LNHDA, CDR2 SQIVND, per germline (reference sequence). The CDR3 is 17 residues long. With 6 bases removed from V and 0 bases from J, the gap between germline ends came to 20 bases. In DNA, the CDR3 is TGTGCCAGTAGGAGGGGGAGGGCAGGCGGCCTGAACACTGAAGCTTTCTTT. It encodes CASRRGRAGGLNTEAFF. Full variable domain (remainder filled in from reference TRBV19 and TRBJ1-1): DGGITQSPKYLFRKEGQNVTLSCEQNLNHDAMYWYRQDPGQGLRLIYYSQIVNDFQKGDIAEGYSVSREKKESFPLTVTSAQKNPTAFYLCASRRGRAGGLNTEAFFGQGTRLTVV.

The gene calls are TRBV21-1 and TRBJ1-5; TRBD1 is the table's D call, not checked against the DNA. TRBV21-1 is annotated as a pseudogene. The CDR3 loop spans 19 amino acids. CDR3 DNA sequence: TGTGCCAGCAGCAAAAAAGCTCAGGCGTCACAGAAGGGCAATCAGCCCCAGCATTTT. This encodes CASSKKAQASQKGNQPQHF.

The V call is TRBV9, the J call TRBJ2-7, with 10 bases fitting TRBD1. The V gene end was trimmed by 4 bases and the J gene end by 6 bases; junction bases not matched to a gene: 7. The CDR3 consists of 14 residues. From germline, CDR1 is SGDLS and CDR2 YYNGEE. In DNA form, the CDR3 reads TGTGCCAGCAGCAACCGGGACAGGGGATTCGAGCAGTACTTC. This gives the protein CASSNRDRGFEQYF.

V usage is TRBV7-2 and J usage is TRBJ1-6; D possibly corresponds to TRBD1 (5 bases). V was trimmed by 5 bases and J by 9 bases, leaving 8 bases between them. There are 12 residues in the CDR3. CDR1 is SGHTA and CDR2 is FQGNSA in the germline V gene. For the CDR3, the DNA is TGTGCCAGCAGCCCTGACAGTTCACCCCTCCACTTT. As protein: CASSPDSSPLHF.

The chain has TRBV11-2 and TRBJ1-2; a possible D gene is TRBD1 (5 bases). V was shortened by 5 bases and J by 5 bases, with 12 bases between the two germline ends. CDR1 SGHAT and CDR2 FQNNGV come from the germline V gene. CDR3 size: 13 residues. CDR3 sequence (DNA): TGTGCCAGCAGCCTCCGCTCAGGGTATGGCTACACCTTC. Protein product: CASSLRSGYGYTF.

The gene calls are TRBV27 and TRBJ1-4; perhaps TRBD1 as D (5 bases). This CDR3 is built from 15 residues. The germline V and J ends were trimmed by 1 base and 7 bases, with 13 bases remaining between them. Germline V CDR1 and CDR2: MNHEY, SMNVEV (reference sequence). The chain's CDR3 is CASSLFGGLSEKLFF. DNA for the CDR3: TGTGCCAGCAGTTTATTCGGGGGTTTGAGTGAAAAACTGTTTTTT.

V usage is TRBV18 and J usage is TRBJ2-6; D remains ambiguous. The germline V gene has CDR1 KGHSH and CDR2 LQKENI. The CDR3 covers 17 residues. The V gene lost 3 bases and the J gene lost 0 bases, with 12 bases spanning the gap. CDR3 loop: CASSPGRPLSGANVLTF. CDR3 bases: TGTGCCAGCTCACCGGGCAGGCCCCTCTCTGGGGCCAACGTCCTGACTTTC.